The 20 T cell receptor beta chains in this list originate from one sample, sequenced in a study of cytomegalovirus exposure and HLA in healthy donors. The PCR made use of 60 Vbeta and 13 Jbeta primers. Using immunoSEQ multiplex PCR, the repertoire was profiled, and TCRdb retains in-frame clones only, with some absent. Found here are more than 90,000 clones, about three quarters of them singletons; the top ten hold roughly 7.7%. Sequenced: PBMCs. These receptor sequences come from a human donor in good health.

This chain uses TRBV9 with TRBJ2-1, with 10 bases that match TRBD1. The J segment lost 8 bases and the V segment lost 4 bases, leaving 6 bases of the junction unmatched. Germline values: CDR1 SGDLS, CDR2 YYNGEE. The CDR3 has 14 amino acids. DNA for the CDR3: TGTGCCAGCAGCCCGGGGGACAGGGGCTATGAGCAGTTCTTC. It specifies CASSPGDRGYEQFF.

This clone was counted a single time. The rearrangement uses TRBV4-1 and TRBJ1-6; 7 nucleotides agree with TRBD1. Germline loops: CDR1 MGHRA, CDR2 YSYEKL. The CDR3 runs to 17 residues. Losses at the gene ends were 1 base for V and 9 bases for J; bases not matched to a gene: 12. CDR3 region: CASSQGFSAGGLSPLHF. The CDR3 nucleotides are TGCGCCAGCAGCCAAGGGTTCTCGGCAGGGGGGCTTTCACCCCTCCACTTT.

The CDR3 DNA follows: TGTGCCAGCAGTCCGGGACAGCACCTCACTGAAGCTTTCTTT. This sequence encodes CASSPGQHLTEAFF. This chain links TRBV6-1 with TRBJ1-1; 7 nucleotides line up with TRBD1. The V gene end was trimmed by 5 bases and the J gene end by 4 bases; junction bases not matched to a gene: 7. Germline-derived CDR1 and CDR2 are MNHNS and SASEGT. The CDR3 is 14 amino acids.

The rearrangement links TRBV27 to TRBJ2-7; 7 bases line up with TRBD1. J gave up 5 bases and V 8 bases, and 6 bases lay outside the gene matches. CDR1 and CDR2 from the germline V gene are MNHEY and SMNVEV (reference sequence). The CDR3 has 12 residues. The chain's CDR3 is CASRDRADEQYF. The CDR3 DNA reads as TGTGCCAGCCGAGACAGGGCCGACGAGCAGTACTTC.

V is TRBV27 and J is TRBJ2-2; 12 nucleotides agree with TRBD2. The germline CDR1 and CDR2 sequences are MNHEY and SMNVEV (reference sequence). V gave up 6 bases and J gave up 7 bases; unmatched junction bases: 6. The length of the CDR3 is 15 residues. CDR3 sequence (DNA): TGTGCCAGCAGACGACTAGCGGGAGCCGTCGGGGAGCTGTTTTTT. This translates into CASRRLAGAVGELFF.

This chain uses TRBV5-4 with TRBJ1-1; the D gene is possibly TRBD1 (5 bases). The CDR3 is 14 amino acids. Trimming shortened V by 4 bases and J by 2 bases, and 12 bases separated the two germline ends. Germline-derived CDR1 and CDR2 are SGHNT and YYREEE (reference sequence). The CDR3 loop reads CASSPGRVNTEAFF. For the CDR3, the DNA is TGTGCCAGCAGCCCAGGGAGGGTTAACACTGAAGCTTTCTTT.

The rearrangement joins TRBV25-1 to TRBJ1-5, with 7 bases aligning to TRBD1. Trimming at V came to 3 bases and at J to 3 bases, leaving 5 bases not matched to a gene. CDR1 and CDR2 (germline): MGHDK, SYGVNS. The CDR3 contains 15 residues. CDR3 DNA sequence: TGTGCCAGCAGTGACGGACAGGCGATCAATCAGCCCCAGCATTTT. Its protein is CASSDGQAINQPQHF. Looking up the rest from reference TRBV25-1 and TRBJ1-5 gives the full variable domain: EADIYQTPRYLVIGTGKKITLECSQTMGHDKMYWYQQDPGMELHLIHYSYGVNSTEKGDLSSESTVSRIRTEHFPLTLESARPSHTSQYLCASSDGQAINQPQHFGDGTRLSIL.

This clone appeared a few times. V usage is TRBV5-1 and J usage is TRBJ2-7, with TRBD1 as a possible D gene (5 bases). V lost 5 bases and J lost 3, with 12 bases in between. The length of the CDR3 is 13 residues. Germline CDR1 reads SGHRS; CDR2 reads YFSETQ. CDR3 residues: CASSRGSFYEQYF. The CDR3, as DNA: TGCGCCAGCAGTAGGGGATCGTTCTACGAGCAGTACTTC.

The sample holds a few counts of this clone. The chain has TRBV5-1 and TRBJ2-7, with 8 bases identical to TRBD1. The CDR3 loop spans 15 amino acids. From germline, CDR1 is SGHRS and CDR2 YFSETQ. V shed 4 bases and J 3 bases; nucleotides not matched to a gene: 9. The CDR3 here is CASSPWTGISYEQYF. The CDR3 DNA reads TGCGCCAGCAGCCCCTGGACAGGGATCAGCTACGAGCAGTACTTC.

This chain joins TRBV4-2 and TRBJ2-3; TRBD2 matches 13 bases. The V and J ends lost 0 bases and 7 bases, in that order; junction bases with no gene match: 10. The length of the CDR3 is 18 residues. CDR1 is LGHNA, CDR2 YNFKEQ, per germline. CDR3 amino acids: CASSQESTSGGQQYTQYF. CDR3 nucleotide sequence: TGTGCCAGCAGCCAAGAATCGACTAGCGGGGGGCAACAGTATACGCAGTATTTT.

This clone came up once. CDR3 protein: CASSFTQGERAKNIQYF. The CDR3 bases are TGTGCCAGCAGCTTCACTCAGGGGGAGAGGGCCAAAAACATTCAGTACTTC. This chain links TRBV7-6 with TRBJ2-4; TRBD1 matches 7 bases. This CDR3 comprises 17 residues. V shed 3 bases, J shed 1 base, and the junction held 9 bases outside the gene matches. Germline CDR1 and CDR2: SGHVS and FNYEAQ. The full variable domain, with the rest looked up from reference TRBV7-6 and TRBJ2-4, is GAGVSQSPRYKVTKRGQDVALRCDPISGHVSLYWYRQALGQGPEFLTYFNYEAQQDKSGLPNDRFSAERPEGSISTLTIQRTEQRDSAMYRCASSFTQGERAKNIQYFGAGTRLSVL.

This chain uses TRBV11-2 with TRBJ2-7; the D gene is possibly TRBD1 (5 bases). The V end was cut by 3 bases, the J end by 4 bases, with 10 bases between. Germline V gene data show CDR1 as SGHAT and CDR2 as FQNNGV. The CDR3 is made up of 13 amino acids. The CDR3 loop is CASSFGRVYEQYF. CDR3 bases: TGTGCCAGCAGCTTTGGCAGGGTATACGAGCAGTACTTC.

The J gene is TRBJ1-1, the V gene TRBV2; no reliable D call. Germline CDR1 is SNHLY and CDR2 is FYNNEI. V was pared by 7 bases and J by 8 bases, with 20 bases between. The CDR3 has 14 residues. This chain's CDR3 is CASKRVTGNGEAFF. CDR3 coding DNA: TGTGCCAGCAAAAGGGTCACGGGGAATGGCGAAGCTTTCTTT.

This chain joins TRBV27 and TRBJ1-6, with D hard to call. Germline loops: CDR1 MNHEY, CDR2 SMNVEV (reference sequence). The V end was cut by 5 bases, the J end by 7 bases, with 18 bases between. The CDR3 is 16 amino acids. In nucleotides, the CDR3 is TGTGCCAGCAGTACTAGGCCCCGCCCGGGGAATTCACCCCTCCACTTT. As protein: CASSTRPRPGNSPLHF.

CDR3 loop: CSVQSGLNTDTQYF. The DNA for the CDR3 is TGCAGCGTCCAATCGGGACTAAACACAGATACGCAGTATTTT. The chain employs TRBV29-1 and TRBJ2-3; 7 bases agree with TRBD2. With V trimmed by 6 bases and J by 2 bases, 8 bases remained unmatched. The germline V gene has CDR1 SQVTM and CDR2 ANQGSEA. The CDR3 has 14 residues.

Of note for this clone: An end of the junction differs from the germline gene, which may be a read error. The chain is built from TRBV4-1 and TRBJ1-5, with 9 positions matching TRBD1. The germline gives CDR1 MGHRA, CDR2 YSYEKL. The CDR3 sequence is 15 residues long. As DNA, the CDR3 is TGCGCCAGCGGCCAAGAAGACAGGGGGAGTCAGCCCCAGCATTTT. Translation: CASGQEDRGSQPQHF.

This clone was detected a few times. The chain couples TRBV29-1 to TRBJ2-7; D not certain. The CDR3 length is 11 residues. V lost 4 bases to trimming and J lost 4 bases, with 8 bases between them. CDR1 SQVTM and CDR2 ANQGSEA come from the germline V gene. In nucleotides, the CDR3 is TGCAGCGTTGTAAACTCGTACGAGCAGTACTTC. Protein sequence: CSVVNSYEQYF.

The chain joins TRBV12-5 to TRBJ2-1; a weak D match, TRBD2 (6 bases). Germline-derived CDR1 and CDR2 are LGHNT and FRNRAP. V was shortened by 6 bases and J by 9 bases, with 18 bases between the two germline ends. The CDR3 has 14 residues. CDR3 region: CASGPPAGSSEQFF. Here the CDR3 DNA reads TGTGCTAGTGGCCCCCCCGCGGGATCTAGTGAGCAGTTCTTC.

The rearrangement links TRBV27 to TRBJ2-3, with D maybe TRBD1 (5 bases). CDR3 length equals 15 residues. Germline CDR1 MNHEY, CDR2 SMNVEV (reference sequence). V was clipped by 2 bases and J by 4 bases, with 13 bases between them. DNA for the CDR3: TGTGCCAGCAGTTTAATTGAAGCAGGGCCAGATACGCAGTATTTT. Encoded protein: CASSLIEAGPDTQYF.

This chain uses TRBV6-6 with TRBJ2-3, with no clear D. Per germline, CDR1 MNHNY and CDR2 SVGAGI (reference sequence). Trimming took 0 bases from V and 4 from J, leaving 11 bases between them. The CDR3 has 15 residues. CDR3 sequence reads: CASSYSIGAPDTQYF. The CDR3 bases are TGTGCCAGCAGTTACTCGATAGGAGCCCCAGATACGCAGTATTTT.